One and the same sample provided the 29 T cell receptor beta chains below, sequenced in a study of CD8+ T cells in alopecia areata. It was cDNA, reverse transcribed from extracted RNA, that served as the sequencing template. Only in-frame clones appear in the TCRdb table, and some are missing; sequencing was by immunoSEQ multiplex PCR. This sample shows approximately 280,000 clones and no singletons; about 1.1% rests with the ten largest. CD4, CD8alpha, NKG2D, NKG2ACE and other markers were used to sort pooled cutaneous lymph node cells. Input material: CD4+ T cells sorted from a lymph node. These receptor sequences come from a C3H/HeJ mouse with alopecia areata. For the strain, the MHC haplotype given is H2-k.

The sample holds a few counts of this clone. Gene labels here are mouse ones. The CDR3 end lies 3 residues beyond the end of the read and is filled in from the germline J gene. This chain uses TRBV5 with TRBJ1-6; 9 nucleotides line up with TRBD1. TRBJ1-6 falls under the ORF class, with uncertain function. Germline CDR1 reads LGHNA; CDR2 reads YNLKQL (reference sequence). Trimming cost V 4 bases and J 3 bases; bases outside gene matches: 7. The CDR3 contains 17 residues. The CDR3 is CASSPHPGQGYNSPLYF. The sequenced part of the CDR3 DNA is TGTGCCAGCAGCCCCCACCCGGGACAGGGCTATAATTCGCCC.

There are a few counts of this clone. Germline and genes: mouse. The observed sequence ends 4 residues before the CDR3 terminus, with the missing tail filled in from the germline J gene. The chain employs TRBV13-1 and TRBJ2-1, with D tentatively TRBD1 (6 bases). The germline V gene has CDR1 NSHNY and CDR2 SYGAGN. There are 14 residues in the CDR3. The germline V and J ends were trimmed by 2 bases and 6 bases, with 12 bases remaining between them. The CDR3 region is CASSEAGEGAEQFF. The DNA read from the CDR3 is TGTGCCAGCAGTGAGGCAGGGGAGGGTGCT.

As for this clone: The genes and germline here are from mouse. The sequence runs out 4 residues before the end of the CDR3; the remainder is reconstructed from the germline J gene. The V call is TRBV19, the J call TRBJ1-1; TRBD1 aligns across 8 bases. The CDR3 has 13 amino acids. J was trimmed by 4 bases and V by 5 bases; bases with no gene match: 4. Per germline, CDR1 FNHDT and CDR2 SITEND (reference sequence). The chain's CDR3 is CASRDRVVTEVFF. The DNA read from the CDR3 is TGTGCCAGCAGGGACAGGGTTGTCACA. The full variable domain, rest sourced from reference TRBV19 and TRBJ1-1, is GGIITQTPKFLIGQEGQKLTLKCQQNFNHDTMYWYRQDSGKGLRLIYYSITENDLQKGDLSEGYDASREKKSSFSLTVTSAQKNEMAVFLCASRDRVVTEVFFGKGTRLTVV.

There are a few counts of this clone. The gene symbols are mouse symbols. The read comes to an end 4 residues before the CDR3 does, leaving the germline J gene to fill in the end. The genes are TRBV13-2 and TRBJ2-7; 8 nucleotides agree with TRBD2. The germline V gene has CDR1 NNHNN and CDR2 SYGAGS (reference sequence). The CDR3 is 13 residues long. The CDR3 loop is CASGLGGEDEQYF. Partial CDR3 DNA: TGTGCCAGCGGTCTGGGGGGCGAGGAT.

Details on this clone: Gene and germline names: mouse. With the read ending 4 residues before the CDR3 end, the germline J gene is used to fill in that end. The chain is built from TRBV13-1 and TRBJ2-7, with TRBD1 matching over 7 bases. There are 13 residues in the CDR3. Germline loops: CDR1 NSHNY, CDR2 SYGAGN. Partial CDR3 DNA: TGTGCCAGCAGTGAAAGACAGGGATAT. It is translated as CASSERQGY. In full, the CDR3 is CASSERQGYEQYF.

This clone was seen a handful of times. Gene names refer to mouse genes. The sequenced fragment ends 4 residues before the CDR3 boundary, so the rest is inferred from the germline J gene. J is TRBJ2-1 and V is TRBV4, with 7 bases aligning to TRBD2. This CDR3 region has 13 residues. Germline-derived CDR1 and CDR2 are LGHDT and YNNKQL (reference sequence). J was trimmed by 5 bases and V by 4 bases; bases with no gene match: 2. CDR3 protein: CASSWLGDAEQFF. Incomplete CDR3 DNA: TGTGCCAGCAGCTGGCTGGGGGATGCT.

As regards this clone: Gene names are mouse gene names. Other DNA sequences in this specimen translate into the identical CDR3. The CDR3 loop reads CASSPQGYEQYF. The DNA read from the CDR3 is TGTGCCAGCAGCCCCCAGGGGTAT. The chain employs TRBV5 and TRBJ2-7; possibly TRBD1 for D (6 bases). The read ends 4 residues early relative to the CDR3; the germline J gene fills the gap. CDR3 length: 12 amino acids. CDR1 and CDR2 (germline): LGHNA, YNLKQL (reference sequence).

This clone has a handful of counts. The listed genes are named as in mouse. The read stops 4 residues short of the end of the CDR3; the missing end is completed from the germline J gene. This rearrangement joins TRBV13-1 to TRBJ2-3; TRBD2 is a possible D gene (6 bases). Between the trimmed V and J ends, which lost 3 bases and 0 bases, there was a span of 11 bases. The length of the CDR3 is 15 residues. The V gene's germline CDR1 is NSHNY and CDR2 SYGAGN. The CDR3 sequence: CASSGDYTSAETLYF. The sequenced part of the CDR3 DNA is TGTGCCAGCAGTGGGGACTACACTAGTGCAGAA.

Regarding this clone: Genes and germline come from the mouse. The sequenced fragment ends 4 residues before the CDR3 boundary, so the rest is inferred from the germline J gene. The rearrangement links TRBV19 to TRBJ2-3, with 12 bases matching TRBD1. Germline CDR1 FNHDT, CDR2 SITEND (reference sequence). The CDR3 totals 17 residues. V dropped 5 bases and J dropped 0; count of bases not matched to a gene: 7. CDR3: CASSPTGTGGSAETLYF. The covered CDR3 bases are TGTGCCAGCAGCCCCACCGGGACAGGGGGCAGTGCAGAA.

Regarding this clone: Gene names are mouse gene names. The read terminates 4 residues ahead of where the CDR3 ends, so the germline J gene completes it. The genes are TRBV13-1 and TRBJ2-1; perhaps TRBD1 as D (6 bases). Trimming removed 3 bases at V and 0 bases at J, with 10 bases between. The germline CDR1 and CDR2 sequences are NSHNY and SYGAGN. CDR3 length: 15 residues. CDR3 loop: CASSGGHYNYAEQFF. Incomplete CDR3 DNA: TGTGCCAGCAGTGGGGGACATTATAACTATGCT.

In the case of this clone: The gene symbols are mouse symbols. The CDR3 loop reads CASSGDREEGYAEQFF. CDR3 bases read: TGTGCTAGCAGTGGGGACAGGGAAGAGGGCTATGCT. This chain joins TRBV17 and TRBJ2-1; 9 positions agree with TRBD1. The read finishes 4 residues shy of the CDR3 end, and the germline J gene is used to complete it. CDR3 length equals 16 residues. Germline CDR1 MNHDT, CDR2 YYDKIL. The ends lost 5 bases at V and 3 bases at J; junction bases unmatched: 8.

Regarding this clone: Mouse gene names apply. With the read ending 4 residues before the CDR3 end, the germline J gene is used to fill in that end. This sample also contains other DNA sequences that code for the same CDR3. This rearrangement joins TRBV19 to TRBJ2-3, with TRBD1 matching 11 bases. Germline trimming cut 2 bases from V and 0 bases from J; bases unmatched to any gene: 2. CDR1 is FNHDT and CDR2 is SITEND in the germline V gene (reference sequence). The CDR3 length is 16 residues. CDR3 in amino acids: CASSMGTGGSAETLYF. The CDR3 bases that were read are TGTGCCAGCAGTATGGGGACAGGGGGGAGTGCAGAA.

A note on this clone: Mouse gene names apply. The read terminates 3 residues ahead of where the CDR3 ends, so the germline J gene completes it. The sample contains more than one DNA sequence encoding this CDR3. This chain joins TRBV13-1 and TRBJ1-6, with D tentatively TRBD1 (6 bases). TRBJ1-6 is sorted into the ORF group, with uncertain function. Trimming took off 3 bases at V and 6 bases at J, with 7 bases between the two ends. Germline V CDR1 and CDR2: NSHNY, SYGAGN. This CDR3 spans 13 amino acids. The CDR3 region is CASSADSNSPLYF. The sequenced CDR3 bases are TGTGCCAGCAGTGCGGACAGTAATTCGCCC.

In the case of this clone: Mouse names are used for the genes. The read finishes 4 residues shy of the CDR3 end, and the germline J gene is used to complete it. The same CDR3 is also encoded by other DNA sequences in this sample. The chain uses TRBV13-3 and TRBJ1-2; D is possibly TRBD1 (5 bases). Per the germline V gene, CDR1 is NNHDY and CDR2 is SYVADS. CDR3 length: 13 residues. V lost 2 bases and J 4 bases, leaving 9 bases between the germline ends. CDR3 region: CASSERGRSDYTF. Partial CDR3 DNA: TGTGCCAGCAGTGAGAGGGGTCGCTCC.

To note about this clone: Mouse gene names and germline throughout. The sequence runs out 4 residues before the end of the CDR3; the remainder is reconstructed from the germline J gene. V usage is TRBV13-1 and J usage is TRBJ2-4, with 9 bases aligning to TRBD1. CDR3 size: 15 residues. Germline V gene sequence: CDR1 NSHNY, CDR2 SYGAGN. CDR3 DNA (partial): TGTGCCAGCAGTGGCGGACAGGGGACGGGAAAC. It specifies CASSGGQGTGN. The entire CDR3 protein is CASSGGQGTGNTLYF.

Concerning this clone itself: Genes and germline come from the mouse. The read gets to within 4 residues of the CDR3 end, and the germline J gene fills in the rest. The chain has TRBV13-3 and TRBJ2-1; the D is unclear. Per germline, CDR1 NNHDY and CDR2 SYVADS. This CDR3 has 14 amino acids. Between the trimmed V and J ends, which lost 1 base and 1 base, there was a span of 6 bases. The CDR3 loop is CASSDFLNYAEQFF. Partial CDR3 DNA: TGTGCCAGCAGTGATTTCCTGAACTATGCT.

This clone was seen only a few times. Germline and genes here are mouse. The CDR3 extends 4 residues past the end of the read, so its final part is completed from the germline J gene. The chain links TRBV3 to TRBJ1-1; TRBD1 aligns across 8 bases. Germline V CDR1 and CDR2: SNHLY, FYNGKV (reference sequence). This CDR3 has 15 residues. Trimming took 2 bases from V and 2 from J; bases not matched to a gene: 4. The DNA read from the CDR3 is TGTGCCAGCAGCTTACAGGACAGGGCCAACACA. This codes for CASSLQDRANT. The full-length CDR3 reads as CASSLQDRANTEVFF.

On this clone itself: The gene names here belong to mouse. The read ends 4 residues shy of where the CDR3 ends; the end is completed using the germline J gene. The rearrangement joins TRBV4 to TRBJ1-2; 8 positions agree with TRBD1. Germline-derived CDR1 and CDR2 are LGHDT and YNNKQL (reference sequence). The CDR3 spans 12 residues. CDR3 sequence reads: CASRTGVSDYTF. CDR3 bases read: TGTGCCAGCAGGACAGGGGTATCC.

A word on this clone: Being one base from a much bigger clone, this may be a read error. Mouse names are used for the genes. The read terminates 4 residues before the CDR3 end, so the remaining end is supplied by the germline J gene. Other DNA variants within this sample encode the same CDR3. The V call is TRBV13-1, the J call TRBJ2-3, with 7 bases identical to TRBD2. The germline CDR1 and CDR2 sequences are NSHNY and SYGAGN. CDR3 length: 13 amino acids. With V trimmed by 3 bases and J by 3 bases, 1 base remained unmatched. The sequenced part of the CDR3 DNA is TGTGCCAGCAGTGGGGGGGGAGCAGAA. It encodes CASSGGGAE. The whole CDR3 region reads CASSGGGAETLYF.

This clone showed up many times. Gene names are the mouse ones. The CDR3 end falls 4 residues outside the read, so it is completed with the germline J gene. Other DNA sequences in this specimen translate into the identical CDR3. The chain employs TRBV19 and TRBJ2-2; 7 nucleotides agree with TRBD1. V lost 3 bases, J lost 0 bases, and 2 bases stayed unmatched. Germline CDR1 FNHDT, CDR2 SITEND (reference sequence). The CDR3 sequence is 15 residues long. The CDR3 spells CASSRGTANTGQLYF. CDR3 DNA, as far as it was read: TGTGCCAGCAGTAGAGGGACAGCAAACACCGGG.

As for this clone: Gene names and germline refer to mouse. CDR3 DNA, as far as it was read: TGTGCCAGCGGTGATGCTGGGGCGGGGTATGCT. Its translation: CASGDAGAGYA. The whole CDR3 region reads CASGDAGAGYAEQFF. The chain uses TRBV13-2 and TRBJ2-1, with D tentatively TRBD2 (6 bases). The CDR3 end lies 4 residues beyond the end of the read and is filled in from the germline J gene. CDR3 size: 15 residues. V dropped 0 bases and J dropped 4 bases, with 11 bases sitting between them. The V gene's germline CDR1 is NNHNN and CDR2 SYGAGS (reference sequence).

Note on this clone: Gene names are the mouse ones. From the germline J gene comes the end of the CDR3, since the read stops 4 residues before it. The chain employs TRBV13-2 and TRBJ2-1; the D gene is possibly TRBD1 (5 bases). Trimming left V 5 bases short and J 4 bases short, with 10 bases between. The CDR3 sequence is 13 residues long. CDR1 and CDR2 from the germline V gene are NNHNN and SYGAGS (reference sequence). The CDR3 spells CASGQGRYAEQFF. The sequenced CDR3 bases are TGTGCCAGCGGGCAGGGAAGGTATGCT.

Remarks on this clone: Gene names and germline match the mouse. The CDR3: CASSDPGVGAETLYF. The covered CDR3 bases are TGTGCCAGCAGTGATCCTGGGGTGGGTGCAGAA. V and J are TRBV13-1 and TRBJ2-3, with D possibly matching TRBD2 (6 bases). The CDR3 is cut off 4 residues early in the read; its end comes from the germline J gene. With 1 base removed from V and 1 base from J, the gap between germline ends came to 10 bases. The CDR3 covers 15 residues. The germline V gene encodes CDR1 NSHNY and CDR2 SYGAGN.

This clone appeared a few times. Mouse germline and gene names are used. The CDR3 end is not reached by the read, which stops 4 residues before it; the germline J gene fills it in. The chain links TRBV19 to TRBJ1-1, with D maybe TRBD1 (5 bases). The V and J ends lost 3 bases and 3 bases respectively, with 9 bases between them. The CDR3 has 13 amino acids. Per the germline V gene, CDR1 is FNHDT and CDR2 is SITEND (reference sequence). The CDR3 here is CASSKGRDTEVFF. Incomplete CDR3 DNA: TGTGCCAGCAGTAAGGGGAGGGACACA.

This clone was seen at least ten times. Gene names and germline refer to mouse. Read coverage stops 4 residues before the CDR3 terminus; the germline J gene supplies the remainder. Other DNA sequences in this sample translate to the same CDR3. The chain links TRBV17 to TRBJ2-5, with D maybe TRBD1 (6 bases). Trimming removed 2 bases from V and 0 bases from J, with 6 bases in between. Germline values: CDR1 MNHDT, CDR2 YYDKIL. The CDR3 spans 14 residues. CDR3 bases read: TGTGCTAGCAGTAGACAGGGGAACCAAGAC. This gives the protein CASSRQGNQD. The whole CDR3 sequence is CASSRQGNQDTQYF. The entire variable domain, with the rest obtained from reference TRBV17 and TRBJ2-5, is as follows: DTTVKQNPRYKLARVGKPVNLICSQTMNHDTMYWYQKKPNQAPKLLLFYYDKILNREADTFEKFQSSRPNNSFCSLYIGSAGLEYSAMYLCASSRQGNQDTQYFGPGTRLLVL.

This clone appeared a few times. Gene names refer to mouse genes. The CDR3 end falls 4 residues outside the read, so it is completed with the germline J gene. V is TRBV13-3 and J is TRBJ2-7; 11 bases are a match to TRBD2. From germline, CDR1 is NNHDY and CDR2 SYVADS. CDR3 size: 17 residues. Trimming at V came to 0 bases and at J to 0 bases, leaving 5 bases not matched to a gene. CDR3 loop: CASSDARTGGSSYEQYF. The sequenced part of the CDR3 DNA is TGTGCCAGCAGTGATGCCCGGACTGGGGGGAGCTCCTAT.

This clone has more than one count but fewer than ten. The germline and genes are mouse ones. This sample includes further DNA sequences coding for the same CDR3. This CDR3 is CASSPSGTANTEVFF. The sequenced part of the CDR3 DNA is TGTGCCAGCAGTCCCTCTGGGACAGCAAACACA. The chain links TRBV19 to TRBJ1-1, with 7 positions matching TRBD1. The CDR3 goes on 4 residues after the read ends, and that part is filled in from the germline J gene. The germline gives CDR1 FNHDT, CDR2 SITEND (reference sequence). There are 15 residues in the CDR3. V dropped 4 bases and J dropped 0; count of bases not matched to a gene: 6.

This clone was detected a few times. Gene names and germline match the mouse. Read sequence stops 4 residues before the CDR3 end, and the germline J gene provides the missing end. J is TRBJ2-1 and V is TRBV3; 10 nucleotides agree with TRBD1. Germline V gene data show CDR1 as SNHLY and CDR2 as FYNGKV (reference sequence). The length of the CDR3 is 17 residues. The covered CDR3 bases are TGTGCCAGCAGCTTAAAAGGGGACAGGGGATGGAGAGCT. Its protein product is CASSLKGDRGWRA. The CDR3, in full, reads CASSLKGDRGWRAEQFF.

This clone occurred a few times. Gene names are the mouse ones. The read gets to within 4 residues of the CDR3 end, and the germline J gene fills in the rest. The chain uses TRBV5 and TRBJ1-1; tentatively, D is TRBD1 (6 bases). CDR3 length equals 13 residues. CDR1 LGHNA and CDR2 YNLKQL come from the germline V gene (reference sequence). CDR3 DNA, as far as it was read: TGTGCCAGCAGCCACCCCGGGACAAAA. Residues: CASSHPGTK. The whole CDR3 reads CASSHPGTKEVFF.